What follows are 7 T cell receptor beta chains derived from one specimen sequenced in a study of cytomegalovirus exposure and HLA in healthy donors. Clones were sequenced by immunoSEQ multiplex PCR, and TCRdb holds only the in-frame ones, with some missing. This table has approximately 76,000 clones, 85% to 95% appearing once. Sequencing was performed on PBMCs. These receptors were collected from a woman under 30 in good health and CMV-seronegative.

This rearrangement joins TRBV10-1 to TRBJ2-1, with a tentative D call TRBD2 (5 bases). This CDR3 region has 12 residues. The V gene lost 2 bases and the J gene lost 12 bases, with 11 bases spanning the gap. Germline V gene data show CDR1 as WNHNN and CDR2 as SYGVQD (reference sequence). This CDR3 reads CASSEGSNRQFF. CDR3 coding DNA: TGCGCCAGCAGTGAGGGGAGTAATCGGCAGTTCTTC.

This chain uses TRBV6-4 with TRBJ2-3; D is possibly TRBD1 (6 bases). Germline values: CDR1 MRHNA, CDR2 SNTAGT. Trimming cost V 4 bases and J 2 bases, with 10 bases left between them. This CDR3 has 14 residues. CDR3 DNA sequence: TGTGCCAGCAGTGCAGGGGATGACACAGATACGCAGTATTTT. Protein: CASSAGDDTDTQYF.

V and J are TRBV4-1 and TRBJ2-7, with 8 bases aligning to TRBD1. The V gene's germline CDR1 is MGHRA and CDR2 YSYEKL. Trimming took 4 bases from V and 3 from J; bases not matched to a gene: 8. The length of the CDR3 is 15 residues. CDR3 DNA: TGCGCCAGCAGCCGGGCTGGACAGGGTCTCTACGAGCAGTACTTC. This codes for CASSRAGQGLYEQYF.

The rearrangement uses TRBV30 and TRBJ2-3; the match to TRBD2 covers 9 bases. The CDR3 spans 13 residues. The V gene end was trimmed by 2 bases and the J gene end by 6 bases; junction bases not matched to a gene: 3. CDR1 is GTSNPN, CDR2 SVGIG, per germline (reference sequence). The DNA of the CDR3 is TGTGCCTGGAGTTGGGCGGGGGGGGATACGCAGTATTTT. This translates into CAWSWAGGDTQYF.

The rearrangement joins TRBV27 to TRBJ2-5; the D is unclear. Trimming stripped 2 bases from V and 2 bases from J, with 12 bases between. The CDR3 has 15 residues. Germline CDR1 is MNHEY and CDR2 is SMNVEV (reference sequence). The DNA of the CDR3 is TGTGCCAGCAGTTTAGGAGTTGTAGGACAAGAGACCCAGTACTTC. This encodes CASSLGVVGQETQYF.

This clone was observed once. The gene calls are TRBV4-1 and TRBJ2-7; 11 bases map to TRBD2. V lost 4 bases to trimming and J lost 5 bases; unmatched junction nucleotides: 4. This CDR3 has 14 amino acids. From germline, CDR1 is MGHRA and CDR2 YSYEKL. The CDR3 spells CASSPLAGGNEQYF. CDR3 nucleotides: TGCGCCAGCAGCCCGCTAGCGGGAGGAAACGAGCAGTACTTC.

V usage is TRBV2 and J usage is TRBJ2-5, with TRBD2 matching over 12 bases. The germline gives CDR1 SNHLY, CDR2 FYNNEI. Losses at the gene ends were 0 bases for V and 5 bases for J; bases not matched to a gene: 7. CDR3 length equals 17 residues. The DNA of the CDR3 is TGTGCCAGCAGTGAAGCTACGACTAGCGGGAGAAGGGAGACCCAGTACTTC. Amino acid sequence: CASSEATTSGRRETQYF.